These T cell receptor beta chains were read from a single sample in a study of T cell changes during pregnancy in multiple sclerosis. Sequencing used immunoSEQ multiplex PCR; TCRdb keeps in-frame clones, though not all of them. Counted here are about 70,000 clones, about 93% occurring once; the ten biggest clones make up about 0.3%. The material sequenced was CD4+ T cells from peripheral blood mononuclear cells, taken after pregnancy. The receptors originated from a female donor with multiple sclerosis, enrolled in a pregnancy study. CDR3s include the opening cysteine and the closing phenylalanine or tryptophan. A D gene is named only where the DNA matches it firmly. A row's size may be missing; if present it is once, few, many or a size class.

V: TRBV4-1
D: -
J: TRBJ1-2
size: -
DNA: TGCGCCAGCAGCCAAGATTTCCCCGGGTCCTCCTCTAACTATGGCTACACCTTC
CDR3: CASSQDFPGSSSNYGYTF

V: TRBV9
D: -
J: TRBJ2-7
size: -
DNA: TGTGCCAGCAGCGTACAGGGAGGCTCCTACGAGCAGTACTTC
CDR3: CASSVQGGSYEQYF

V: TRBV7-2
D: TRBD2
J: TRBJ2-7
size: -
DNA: TGTGCCAGCAGGCGGACTAGCGGGAGTTACGAGCAGTACTTC
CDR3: CASRRTSGSYEQYF

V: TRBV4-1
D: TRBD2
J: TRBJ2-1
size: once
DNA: TGCGCCAGCAGCCAAGGGGGTATAGCGGGAGGGCCTAATGAGCAGTTCTTC
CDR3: CASSQGGIAGGPNEQFF

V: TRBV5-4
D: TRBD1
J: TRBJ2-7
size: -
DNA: TGTGCCAGCAGAACTACTCCGGGACAGGGGGGCGAGCAGTACTTC
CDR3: CASRTTPGQGGEQYF

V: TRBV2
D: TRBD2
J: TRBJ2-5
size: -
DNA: TGTGCCAGCCGGGGACTAGCGGGAGGGGAGACCCAGTACTTC
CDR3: CASRGLAGGETQYF

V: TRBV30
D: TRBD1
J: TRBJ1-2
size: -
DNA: TGTGCCTGGAGTTGGAACCGGGACAGGGGCGGCTACACCTTC
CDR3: CAWSWNRDRGGYTF

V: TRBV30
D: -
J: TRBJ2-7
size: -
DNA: TGTGCCTGGACCAGGGGCCTATCCTACGAGCAGTACTTC
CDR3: CAWTRGLSYEQYF

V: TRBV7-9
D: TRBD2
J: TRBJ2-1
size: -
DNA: TGTGCCAGCAGCTTGTCTAGCGGGAGTAATGAGCAGTTCTTC
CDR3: CASSLSSGSNEQFF

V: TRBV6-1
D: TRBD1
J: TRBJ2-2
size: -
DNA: TGTGCCAGCAGTGAATGGGGACAGGGTTTCCCCGGGGAGCTGTTTTTT
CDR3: CASSEWGQGFPGELFF

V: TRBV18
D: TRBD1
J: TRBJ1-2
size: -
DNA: TGTGCCAGCTCACCAGGGGACAGGACTTATGGCTACACCTTC
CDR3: CASSPGDRTYGYTF

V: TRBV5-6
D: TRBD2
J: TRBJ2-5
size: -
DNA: TGTGCCAGCAGGGGATCCGGGGGAGGGCGAGAGACCCAGTACTTC
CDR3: CASRGSGGGRETQYF

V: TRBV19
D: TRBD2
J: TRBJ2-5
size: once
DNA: TGTGCCAGTAGTATTGTAACTAGCGGGAGACGAGAGACCCAGTACTTC
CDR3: CASSIVTSGRRETQYF

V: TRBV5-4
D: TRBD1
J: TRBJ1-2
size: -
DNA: TGTGCCAGCAGCCTGCTGAACAGGGGGCGGAATGGCTACACCTTC
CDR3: CASSLLNRGRNGYTF

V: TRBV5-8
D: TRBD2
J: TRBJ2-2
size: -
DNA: TGTGCCAGCAGCCCCCACCGACTAGCGGGGGGAGGAGGGGAGCTGTTTTTT
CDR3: CASSPHRLAGGGGELFF

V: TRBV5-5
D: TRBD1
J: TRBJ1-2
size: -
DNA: TGTGCCAGCAGCTTGTGGGGGACAGACCACTATGGCTACACCTTC
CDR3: CASSLWGTDHYGYTF

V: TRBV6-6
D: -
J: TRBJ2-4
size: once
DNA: TGTGCCAGCAGTTACTCGAACTCAGCCAAAAACATTCAGTACTTC
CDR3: CASSYSNSAKNIQYF

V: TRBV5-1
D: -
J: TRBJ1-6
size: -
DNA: TGCGCCAGCAGGGCAGGGGATATATGGAATTCACCCCTCCACTTT
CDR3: CASRAGDIWNSPLHF

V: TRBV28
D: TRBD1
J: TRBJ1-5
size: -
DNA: TGTGCCAGCAGCTATCAGGGGGGGCCCCAGCATTTT
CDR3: CASSYQGGPQHF

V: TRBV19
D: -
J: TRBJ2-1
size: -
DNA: TGTGCCAGTAGTACCGACAGTGTAGGTGAGCAGTTCTTC
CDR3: CASSTDSVGEQFF

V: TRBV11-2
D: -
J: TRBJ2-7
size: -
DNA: TGTGCCAGCAGTTTCCAGACCTACGAGCAGTACTTC
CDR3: CASSFQTYEQYF

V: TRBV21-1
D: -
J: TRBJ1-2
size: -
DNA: TGTGCCAGCAGCAAGGGCCCCCGGGACAGGGACTATGGCTACACCTTC
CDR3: CASSKGPRDRDYGYTF

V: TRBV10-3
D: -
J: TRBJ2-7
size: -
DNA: TGTGCCATCAGTGACCTAAGGGGCTACGAGCAGTACTTC
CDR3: CAISDLRGYEQYF

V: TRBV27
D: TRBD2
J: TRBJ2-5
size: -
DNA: TGTGCCAGCAGTTTATCGAGACGAGCGGGACAAGAGACCCAGTACTTC
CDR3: CASSLSRRAGQETQYF

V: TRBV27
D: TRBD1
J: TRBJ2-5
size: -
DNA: TGTGCCAGCGGTTACCTTAAGACAGGGCGGCAAGAGACCCAGTACTTC
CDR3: CASGYLKTGRQETQYF

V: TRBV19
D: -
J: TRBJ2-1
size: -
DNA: TGTGCCAGTAGTAAGGAGGGGCAAAAGGCCCATGAGCAGTTCTTC
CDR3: CASSKEGQKAHEQFF

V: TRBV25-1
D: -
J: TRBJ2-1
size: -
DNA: TGTGCCAGCAGGGAGGGTGCGAGCTCCTACAATGAGCAGTTCTTC
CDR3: CASREGASSYNEQFF

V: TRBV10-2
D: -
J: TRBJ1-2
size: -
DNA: TGCGCCAGCAGCCCTGACAGGACAACCTTGTATGGCTACACCTTC
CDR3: CASSPDRTTLYGYTF

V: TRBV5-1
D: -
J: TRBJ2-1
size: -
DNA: TGCGCCAGCAGCTTGGGCGGTCAATCGGGTGAGCAGTTCTTC
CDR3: CASSLGGQSGEQFF

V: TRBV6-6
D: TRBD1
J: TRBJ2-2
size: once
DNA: TGTGCCAGCACGTACAGGGGGCGCCCCACCGGGGAGCTGTTTTTT
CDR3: CASTYRGRPTGELFF

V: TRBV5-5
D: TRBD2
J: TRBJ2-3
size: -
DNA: TGTGCCAGCAGCTTGGGTTTAGCGGGAGCAGATACGCAGTATTTT
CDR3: CASSLGLAGADTQYF

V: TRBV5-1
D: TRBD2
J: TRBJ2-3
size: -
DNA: TGCGCCAGCAGCGTAACTAGCGGGGGGGCCGGTAGAGATACGCAGTATTTT
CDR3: CASSVTSGGAGRDTQYF

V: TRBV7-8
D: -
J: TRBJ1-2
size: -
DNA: TGTGCCAGCAGCTTAACACCCAACTATGGCTACACCTTC
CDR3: CASSLTPNYGYTF

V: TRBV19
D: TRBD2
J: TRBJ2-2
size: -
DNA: TGTGCCAGTAGTATTACGGGAGGGCCGGGGACCGGGGAGCTGTTTTTT
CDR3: CASSITGGPGTGELFF

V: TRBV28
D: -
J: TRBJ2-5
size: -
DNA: TGTGCCAGCAGTTTTAATCCGGCGGAGGGTGGGGAGACCCAGTACTTC
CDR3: CASSFNPAEGGETQYF

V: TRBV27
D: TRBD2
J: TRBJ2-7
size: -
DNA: TGTGCCAGCAGTTCACGGACTAGCGGGAGAACCTACGAGCAGTACTTC
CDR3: CASSSRTSGRTYEQYF

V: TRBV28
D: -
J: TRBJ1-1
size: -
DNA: TGTGCCAGCAGTTTAATAGAGACTGAAGCTTTCTTT
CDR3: CASSLIETEAFF

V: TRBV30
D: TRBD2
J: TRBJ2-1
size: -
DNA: TGTGCCTGGAGTGTTTTGGCTAGCGGGAGCTCCTACAATGAGCAGTTCTTC
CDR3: CAWSVLASGSSYNEQFF

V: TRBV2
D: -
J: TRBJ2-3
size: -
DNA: TGTGCCAGCAGGCGAATCACAGATACGCAGTATTTT
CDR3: CASRRITDTQYF

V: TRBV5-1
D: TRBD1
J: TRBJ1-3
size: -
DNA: TGCGCCAGCAGCTTATTTAGCCGAACAGGGGGGCAAAACACCATATATTTT
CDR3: CASSLFSRTGGQNTIYF

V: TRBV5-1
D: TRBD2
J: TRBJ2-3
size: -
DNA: TGCGCCAGCAGCTCTAGCGGATACACAGATACGCAGTATTTT
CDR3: CASSSSGYTDTQYF

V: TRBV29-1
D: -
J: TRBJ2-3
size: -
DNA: TGCAGCGTTGCTTCCAGGGTGTCGCCAGATACGCAGTATTTT
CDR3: CSVASRVSPDTQYF

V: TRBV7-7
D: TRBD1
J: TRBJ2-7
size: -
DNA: TGTGCCAGCAGCTTGGGACAGGACTACGAGCAGTACTTC
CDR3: CASSLGQDYEQYF

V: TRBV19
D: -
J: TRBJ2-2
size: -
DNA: TGTGCCAGTAGGCGAACCGGGGAGCTGTTTTTT
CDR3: CASRRTGELFF

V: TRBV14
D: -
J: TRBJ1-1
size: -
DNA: TGTGCCAGCAAACAAAACGGGCCGGGACACGCTTTCTTT
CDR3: CASKQNGPGHAFF

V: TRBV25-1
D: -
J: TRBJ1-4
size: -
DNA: TGTGCCAGCAGTCCCCCAGGGTGGGCTAATGAAAAACTGTTTTTT
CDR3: CASSPPGWANEKLFF

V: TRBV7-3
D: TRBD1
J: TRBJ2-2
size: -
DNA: TGTGCCAGCAGCTTCTGGGACAGGGGGCCCGGGGAGCTGTTTTTT
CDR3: CASSFWDRGPGELFF

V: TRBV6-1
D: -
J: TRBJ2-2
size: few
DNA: TGTGCCAGCAAGTTGAGGAGGGACACCGGGGAGCTGTTTTTT
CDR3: CASKLRRDTGELFF

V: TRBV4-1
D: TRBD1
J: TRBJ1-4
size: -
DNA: TGCGCCAGCAGCCCACTCCGGACAGGTTGGGAAAAACTGTTTTTT
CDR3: CASSPLRTGWEKLFF

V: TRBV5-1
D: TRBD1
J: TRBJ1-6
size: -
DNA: TGCGCCAGCAGCTTGGAGACAGGGGGCGCATCCTATAATTCACCCCTCCACTTT
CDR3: CASSLETGGASYNSPLHF

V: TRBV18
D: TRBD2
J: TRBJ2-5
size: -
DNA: TGTGCCAGCTCACCCCCGGCGGGGGAAGAGACCCAGTACTTC
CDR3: CASSPPAGEETQYF

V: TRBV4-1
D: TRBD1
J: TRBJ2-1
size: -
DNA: TGCGCCAGCAGTCAATTACACGGACAGGGAAGATTGGTGAATGAGCAGTTCTTC
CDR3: CASSQLHGQGRLVNEQFF

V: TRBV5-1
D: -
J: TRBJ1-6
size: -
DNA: TGCGCCAGCAGCTTGGGATCCCTAGGTAATTCACCCCTCCACTTT
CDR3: CASSLGSLGNSPLHF

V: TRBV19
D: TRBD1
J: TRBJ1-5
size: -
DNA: TGTGCCAGTAGTATAGGGGACAGACCAAATCAGCCCCAGCATTTT
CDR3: CASSIGDRPNQPQHF

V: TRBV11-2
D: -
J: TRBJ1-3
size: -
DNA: TGTGCCAGCAGTAGGGGGTCCGGAAACACCATATATTTT
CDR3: CASSRGSGNTIYF

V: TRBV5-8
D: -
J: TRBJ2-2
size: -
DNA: TGTGCCAGCAGCGCGGCCTCCCCCATTACCGGGGAGCTGTTTTTT
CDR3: CASSAASPITGELFF

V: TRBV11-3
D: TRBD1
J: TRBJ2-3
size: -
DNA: TGTGCCAGCAGCCCCCGGGACAGGGGGACAGATACGCAGTATTTT
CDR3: CASSPRDRGTDTQYF

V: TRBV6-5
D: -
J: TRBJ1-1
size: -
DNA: TGTGCCAGCAGCCATCGGGGGAACACTGAAGCTTTCTTT
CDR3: CASSHRGNTEAFF

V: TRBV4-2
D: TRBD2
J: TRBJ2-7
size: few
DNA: TGTGCCAGCAGCCAAGGGAGACTAGCGGGGAGTTCCTACGAGCAGTACTTC
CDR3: CASSQGRLAGSSYEQYF

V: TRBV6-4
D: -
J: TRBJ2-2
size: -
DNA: TGTGCCAGCAGTGACTCAGTAGGGGCCGGGGAGCTGTTTTTT
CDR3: CASSDSVGAGELFF